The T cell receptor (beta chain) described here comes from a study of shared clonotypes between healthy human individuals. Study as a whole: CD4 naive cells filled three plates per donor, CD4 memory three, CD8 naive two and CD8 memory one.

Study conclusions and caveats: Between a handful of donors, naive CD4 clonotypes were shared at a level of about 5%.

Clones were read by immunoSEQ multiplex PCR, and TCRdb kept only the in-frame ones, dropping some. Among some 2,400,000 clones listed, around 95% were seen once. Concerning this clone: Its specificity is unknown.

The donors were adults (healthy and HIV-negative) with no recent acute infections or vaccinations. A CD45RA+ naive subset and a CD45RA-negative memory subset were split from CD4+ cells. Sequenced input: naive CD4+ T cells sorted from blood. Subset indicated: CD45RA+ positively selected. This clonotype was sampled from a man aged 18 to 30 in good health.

The CDR3 DNA reads as TGTGCCAGCAGTTACCTCCGGGACAGGGCAAATGAGCAGTTCTTC. Protein sequence: CASSYLRDRANEQFF. The chain joins TRBV6-6 to TRBJ2-1; 9 bases line up with TRBD1. After removal of 2 bases from V and 7 bases from J, the junction contained 6 bases not matched to a gene. The length of the CDR3 is 15 residues. From germline, CDR1 is MNHNY and CDR2 SVGAGI (reference sequence).